This is a list of T cell receptor beta chains from one sample in a study of blood T cell repertoires in COVID-19. Libraries were prepared by immunoSEQ multiplex PCR; TCRdb keeps only in-frame clonotypes and omits some of them. The table records more than 400,000 clones, around 87% of them present only once. Source material: PBMCs or T cells enriched from blood (not recorded which). The receptors come from a woman aged 18-29 years who had recovered from COVID-19. Each CDR3 is given with its conserved first and last residue. A D gene is named only where the DNA matches it firmly. Clone size is shown for a subset of rows, as once, few, many or a class of expanded clone.

CDR3aa | CDR3nt | d_gene | j_gene | v_gene | abundance
CASKRTTGGINQPQHF | TGTGCCTCCAAAAGAACCACAGGGGGAATCAATCAGCCCCAGCATTTT | TRBD1 | TRBJ1-5 | TRBV19 | .
CASGLTLGGRGAYNSPLHF | TGTGCTAGTGGTTTGACCCTAGGGGGCAGGGGAGCCTATAATTCACCCCTCCACTTT | TRBD1 | TRBJ1-6 | TRBV12-5 | once
CASSSRQGDYQETQYF | TGCGCCAGCAGCTCACGGCAGGGTGATTATCAAGAGACCCAGTACTTC | . | TRBJ2-5 | TRBV5-1 | .
CASSDGSSGADTQYF | TGTGCCAGCAGTGACGGGTCTAGCGGGGCAGATACGCAGTATTTT | TRBD2 | TRBJ2-3 | TRBV6-4 | few
CASSSQGDYGYTF | TGTGCCAGCAGCTCACAGGGCGACTATGGCTACACCTTC | . | TRBJ1-2 | TRBV7-6 | .
CASSPGLAGDNEQFF | TGCGCCAGCAGCCCGGGACTAGCGGGGGACAATGAGCAGTTCTTC | TRBD2 | TRBJ2-1 | TRBV5-1 | .
CASSSSPRGTQYF | TGTGCCAGCAGCTCGTCCCCCAGAGGGACCCAGTACTTC | . | TRBJ2-5 | TRBV3-1/TRBV3-2 | few
CASSFMSSTDTQYF | TGTGCCAGCAGCTTTATGTCCTCCACAGATACGCAGTATTTT | . | TRBJ2-3 | TRBV7-9 | .
CASSIVSPTSLGELFF | TGTGCCAGTAGTATAGTCTCCCCCACTAGCCTCGGGGAGCTGTTTTTT | . | TRBJ2-2 | TRBV19 | .
CASSQERTRAFF | TGTGCCAGCAGCCAAGAGAGGACAAGGGCTTTCTTT | . | TRBJ1-1 | TRBV14 | .
CASSLTSGSYNEQFF | TGCGCCAGCAGCTTGACTAGCGGCTCCTACAATGAGCAGTTCTTC | TRBD2 | TRBJ2-1 | TRBV5-1 | .
CASSQTGEMNTEAFF | TGTGCCAGCAGCCAGACGGGGGAAATGAACACTGAAGCTTTCTTT | . | TRBJ1-1 | TRBV9 | .
CATSRRGLAGGLGDTQYF | TGTGCCACCAGCCGACGGGGACTAGCGGGGGGGCTCGGAGATACGCAGTATTTT | TRBD2 | TRBJ2-3 | TRBV24-1 | .
CASSQLGHTGELFF | TGTGCCAGCAGCCAGTTGGGGCATACCGGGGAGCTGTTTTTT | . | TRBJ2-2 | TRBV3-1/TRBV3-2 | once
CASSPLRENEKLFF | TGTGCCAGCTCACCCCTCCGGGAGAATGAAAAACTGTTTTTT | . | TRBJ1-4 | TRBV18 | .
CASSTLRGEMVQPQHF | TGTGCCAGTAGTACCCTCAGGGGGGAGATGGTTCAGCCCCAGCATTTT | TRBD1 | TRBJ1-5 | TRBV19 | .
CASSHLTEKGQLGANVLTF | TGCGCCAGCAGCCACCTCACCGAAAAGGGACAGCTTGGGGCCAACGTCCTGACTTTC | TRBD1 | TRBJ2-6 | TRBV4-1 | .
CASSLLATTDTQYF | TGTGCCAGCAGTTTACTAGCGACTACAGATACGCAGTATTTT | TRBD2 | TRBJ2-3 | TRBV2 | once
CSASRQGGTDTQYF | TGCAGTGCTAGTCGGCAGGGTGGAACAGATACGCAGTATTTT | . | TRBJ2-3 | TRBV20-1 | .
CASSFSGSEAFF | TGTGCCAGCAGTTTCTCGGGGTCTGAAGCTTTCTTT | . | TRBJ1-1 | TRBV28 | .
CASSFIAGTGENSPLHF | TGTGCCAGCAGTTTCATCGCCGGGACAGGGGAAAATTCACCCCTCCACTTT | TRBD1 | TRBJ1-6 | TRBV27 | few
CASGLPGVGYTF | TGTGCCAGCGGCCTTCCAGGGGTAGGCTACACCTTC | . | TRBJ1-2 | TRBV12-3/TRBV12-4 | .
CASKGTGGKLFF | TGTGCCAGCAAAGGGACAGGGGGGAAACTGTTTTTT | TRBD1 | TRBJ1-4 | TRBV2 | .
CASSTDRPNSPLHF | TGTGCCAGCAGCACCGACAGACCTAATTCACCCCTCCACTTT | . | TRBJ1-6 | TRBV6-5 | .
CASSETREGTEAFF | TGCGCCAGCAGTGAGACAAGGGAGGGCACTGAAGCTTTCTTT | . | TRBJ1-1 | TRBV10-1 | .
CASSRGRAGELFF | TGTGCCAGCAGCAGGGGTCGCGCCGGGGAGCTGTTTTTT | . | TRBJ2-2 | TRBV12-3/TRBV12-4 | .
CASSSPNRGRTEAFF | TGTGCCAGCAGCTCACCGAACAGGGGACGTACTGAAGCTTTCTTT | TRBD1 | TRBJ1-1 | TRBV7-2 | .
CAISASPGGGPDTQYF | TGTGCCATCAGTGCCTCTCCCGGCGGGGGCCCAGATACGCAGTATTTT | . | TRBJ2-3 | TRBV10-3 | once
CATSDLQSGEGTQYF | TGTGCCACCAGTGATTTGCAAAGCGGCGAGGGGACCCAGTACTTC | . | TRBJ2-5 | TRBV24-1 | .
CASSRDRVGGYTF | TGTGCCAGCTCCAGGGACAGGGTAGGTGGCTACACCTTC | TRBD1 | TRBJ1-2 | TRBV12-3/TRBV12-4 | .
CASSDPQLWGPPQETQYF | TGTGCCAGCAGTGACCCGCAGCTCTGGGGCCCCCCCCAAGAGACCCAGTACTTC | . | TRBJ2-5 | TRBV6-4 | .
CASSLSSGTGELFF | TGCGCCAGCAGCTTGTCGTCGGGTACCGGGGAGCTGTTTTTT | . | TRBJ2-2 | TRBV5-1 | few
CASGDSSYEQYF | TGTGCCAGCGGGGACAGCTCCTACGAGCAGTACTTC | TRBD1 | TRBJ2-7 | TRBV19 | .
CASSSNLGATGELFF | TGTGCCAGCAGCTCAAACCTGGGGGCCACCGGGGAGCTGTTTTTT | . | TRBJ2-2 | TRBV2 | .
CATSSFTQGGDYGYTF | TGTGCCACCAGCAGTTTTACACAGGGGGGAGACTACGGCTACACCTTC | TRBD1 | TRBJ1-2 | TRBV15 | .
CASSPGQGTTGELFF | TGCGCCAGCAGCCCAGGACAGGGGACCACCGGGGAGCTGTTTTTT | TRBD1 | TRBJ2-2 | TRBV5-1 | once
CASTSMTGLRGYTF | TGTGCCAGCACCTCCATGACAGGGCTCCGGGGCTACACCTTC | TRBD1 | TRBJ1-2 | TRBV6-5 | .
CATQRDNEQFF | TGTGCCACGCAGAGGGACAATGAGCAGTTCTTC | . | TRBJ2-1 | TRBV10-3 | .
CASSEGQGNEKLFF | TGTGCCAGCAGTGAGGGGCAGGGAAATGAAAAACTGTTTTTT | . | TRBJ1-4 | TRBV2 | few
CASRLMRDSPLHF | TGTGCCAGCAGGTTGATGAGGGATTCACCCCTCCACTTT | . | TRBJ1-6 | TRBV7-6 | .
CASTRLAATFF | TGTGCCAGCACCAGGCTAGCGGCTACCTTCTTC | TRBD2 | TRBJ2-1 | TRBV6-5 | .
CASSYPGSPLHF | TGTGCCAGCAGTTACCCGGGGTCACCCCTCCACTTT | . | TRBJ1-6 | TRBV6-5 | .
CASSLSVNYEQYF | TGTGCCAGCAGTTTATCGGTTAACTACGAGCAGTACTTC | . | TRBJ2-7 | TRBV12-3/TRBV12-4 | .
CASSWGTGGQETQYF | TGCGCCAGCAGCTGGGGGACAGGGGGCCAAGAGACCCAGTACTTC | TRBD1 | TRBJ2-5 | TRBV5-1 | .
CAIRTENYGYTF | TGTGCCATCCGGACAGAGAACTATGGCTACACCTTC | . | TRBJ1-2 | TRBV19 | few
CASSRLDEQYF | TGTGCCAGCTCGAGGCTGGACGAGCAGTACTTC | . | TRBJ2-7 | TRBV6-5 | .
CASTLAGGTDTQYF | TGTGCCAGTACCCTAGCGGGGGGCACAGATACGCAGTATTTT | TRBD2 | TRBJ2-3 | TRBV28 | once
CASSFPKGRGNFPNTQYF | TGTGCCAGCAGCTTTCCCAAAGGGCGGGGGAATTTTCCTAATACGCAGTATTTT | TRBD2 | TRBJ2-3 | TRBV5-5 | .
CASSLVRGEGTEAFF | TGCGCCAGCAGCTTGGTTCGGGGGGAAGGAACTGAAGCTTTCTTT | . | TRBJ1-1 | TRBV5-1 | .
CASSLLGGTGGLEQYF | TGTGCCAGCAGCTTGCTCGGTGGGACAGGGGGCCTCGAGCAGTACTTC | TRBD1 | TRBJ2-7 | TRBV5-5 | .
CASSPTSVHRERDTQYF | TGCGCCAGCAGCCCTACTAGCGTTCACAGAGAGAGGGATACGCAGTATTTT | TRBD2 | TRBJ2-3 | TRBV5-1 | .
CASSLDPVPEFF | TGTGCCAGCAGTTTAGATCCCGTACCGGAGTTCTTC | . | TRBJ2-1 | TRBV12-3/TRBV12-4 | few
CTSSQDKTPLRYNEQFF | TGCACCAGCAGCCAAGATAAGACCCCTCTGAGGTACAATGAGCAGTTCTTC | . | TRBJ2-1 | TRBV1 | once
CASSSTPQGTGSPLHF | TGTGCCAGCAGCTCAACCCCCCAGGGGACGGGATCACCCCTCCACTTT | . | TRBJ1-6 | TRBV7-6 | .
CSAGGLANYGYTF | TGCAGCGCAGGGGGCCTAGCTAACTATGGCTACACCTTC | TRBD1 | TRBJ1-2 | TRBV29-1 | .
CASSIVPVAVTNYGYTF | TGTGCCAGTAGTATAGTTCCTGTGGCTGTTACTAACTATGGCTACACCTTC | . | TRBJ1-2 | TRBV19 | .
CAISESAPELAGGRNTGELFF | TGTGCCATCAGTGAGTCGGCTCCGGAACTAGCGGGGGGACGGAACACCGGGGAGCTGTTTTTT | TRBD2 | TRBJ2-2 | TRBV10-3 | .
CASSAYLAGVNNEQFF | TGTGCCAGCAGCGCCTACCTGGCAGGTGTCAACAATGAGCAGTTCTTC | . | TRBJ2-1 | TRBV9 | .
CASKYGTGVEKLFF | TGTGCCAGTAAATACGGGACAGGGGTCGAAAAACTGTTTTTT | TRBD1 | TRBJ1-4 | TRBV28 | .
CASSRDLAGAHTDTQYF | TGTGCCAGCAGCCGTGACCTAGCGGGGGCACACACAGATACGCAGTATTTT | TRBD2 | TRBJ2-3 | TRBV7-9 | .